The T cell receptor (beta chain) described here comes from a study of technical replicates of blood from a handful of donors. This CDR3 spans 15 amino acids. V lost 4 bases and J lost 6, with 19 bases in between. Germline-derived CDR1 and CDR2 are SGHTA and FQGNSA. Here immunoSEQ multiplex PCR was the method, and the copy in TCRdb shows in-frame clones only, minus some. Of around 61,000 clones in the sample, approximately 86% were seen once. This chain joins TRBV7-2 and TRBJ2-7; TRBD2 might be the D (5 bases). The specimen sequenced was PBMCs. The TCR was taken from a human donor in good health. Some clones in this sample may be carry-over from other donors' samples. CDR3 amino acids: CASSSLVGASLEQYF. The CDR3, as DNA: TGTGCCAGCAGCTCCCTAGTGGGAGCTTCCCTCGAGCAGTACTTC.